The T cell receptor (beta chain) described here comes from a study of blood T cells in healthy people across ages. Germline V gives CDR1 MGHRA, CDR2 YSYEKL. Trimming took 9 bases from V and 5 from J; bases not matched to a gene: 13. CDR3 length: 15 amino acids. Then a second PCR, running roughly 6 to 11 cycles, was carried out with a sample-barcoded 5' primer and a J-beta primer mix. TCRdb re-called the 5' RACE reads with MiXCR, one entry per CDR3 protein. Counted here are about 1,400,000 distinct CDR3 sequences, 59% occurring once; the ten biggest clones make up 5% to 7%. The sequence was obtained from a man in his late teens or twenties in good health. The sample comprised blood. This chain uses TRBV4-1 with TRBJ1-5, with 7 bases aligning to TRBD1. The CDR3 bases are TGCGCCAGTACTTGGTCGGACAGGCGAGATCAGCCCCAGCATTTT. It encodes CASTWSDRRDQPQHF.